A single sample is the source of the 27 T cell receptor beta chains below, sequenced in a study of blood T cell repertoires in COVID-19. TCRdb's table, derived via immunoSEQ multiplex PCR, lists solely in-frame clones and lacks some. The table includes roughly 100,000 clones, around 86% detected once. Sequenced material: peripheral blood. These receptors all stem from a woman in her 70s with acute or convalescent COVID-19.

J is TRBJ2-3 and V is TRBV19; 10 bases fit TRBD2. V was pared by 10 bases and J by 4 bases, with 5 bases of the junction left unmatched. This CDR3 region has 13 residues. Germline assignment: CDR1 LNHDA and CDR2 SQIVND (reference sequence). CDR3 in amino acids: CATSAGGADTQYF. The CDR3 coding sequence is TGTGCCACCTCAGCGGGAGGGGCAGATACGCAGTATTTT.

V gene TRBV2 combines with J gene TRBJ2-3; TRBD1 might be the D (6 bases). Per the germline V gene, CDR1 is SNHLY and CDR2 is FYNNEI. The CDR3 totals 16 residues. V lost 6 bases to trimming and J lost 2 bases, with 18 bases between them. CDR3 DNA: TGTGCCAGCAGCAAAACAGGGCTCTTAATCACAGATACGCAGTATTTT. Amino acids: CASSKTGLLITDTQYF.

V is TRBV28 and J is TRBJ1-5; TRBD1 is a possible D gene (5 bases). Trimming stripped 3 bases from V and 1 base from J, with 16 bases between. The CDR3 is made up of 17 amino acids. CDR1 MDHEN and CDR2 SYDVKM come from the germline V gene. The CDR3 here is CASSLSAGPGSNQPQHF. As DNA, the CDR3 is TGTGCCAGCAGTTTGAGTGCAGGGCCCGGGAGCAATCAGCCCCAGCATTTT.

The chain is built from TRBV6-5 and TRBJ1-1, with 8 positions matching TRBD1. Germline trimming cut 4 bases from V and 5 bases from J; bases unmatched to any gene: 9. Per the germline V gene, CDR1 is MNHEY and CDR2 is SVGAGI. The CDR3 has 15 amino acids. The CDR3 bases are TGTGCCAGCAGTTTTCAGGGGGCGCATACTACTGAAGCTTTCTTT. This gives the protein CASSFQGAHTTEAFF.

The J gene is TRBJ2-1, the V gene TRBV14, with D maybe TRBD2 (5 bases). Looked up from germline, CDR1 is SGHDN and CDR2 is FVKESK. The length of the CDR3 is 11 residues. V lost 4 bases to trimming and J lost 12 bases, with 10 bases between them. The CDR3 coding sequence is TGTGCCAGCAGCCGCGGGTTCCTGCAGTTCTTC. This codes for CASSRGFLQFF.

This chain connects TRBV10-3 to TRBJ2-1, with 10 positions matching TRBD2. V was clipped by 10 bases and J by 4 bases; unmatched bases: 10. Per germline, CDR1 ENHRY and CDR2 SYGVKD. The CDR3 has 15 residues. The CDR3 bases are TGTGCCAGCGGGAGCAGCGGGGGGGGATACAATGAGCAGTTCTTC. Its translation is CASGSSGGGYNEQFF.

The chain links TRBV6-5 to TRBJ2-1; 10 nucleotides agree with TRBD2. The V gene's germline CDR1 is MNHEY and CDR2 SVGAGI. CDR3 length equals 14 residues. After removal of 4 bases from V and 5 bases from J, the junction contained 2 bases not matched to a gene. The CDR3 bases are TGTGCCAGCAGTTCTAGCGGGGGCCACAATGAGCAGTTCTTC. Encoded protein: CASSSSGGHNEQFF.

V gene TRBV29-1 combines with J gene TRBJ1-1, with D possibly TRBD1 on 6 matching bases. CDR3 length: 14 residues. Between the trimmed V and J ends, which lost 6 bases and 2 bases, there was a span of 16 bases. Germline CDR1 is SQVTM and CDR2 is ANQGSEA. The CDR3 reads CSVREGTFNTEAFF. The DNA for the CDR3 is TGCAGCGTCCGGGAGGGGACATTTAACACTGAAGCTTTCTTT.

The CDR3 sequence: CASSSLPGEAFF. CDR3 DNA sequence: TGTGCCAGCAGTTCTCTTCCGGGTGAAGCTTTCTTT. V is TRBV28 and J is TRBJ1-1; D gene uncertain. This CDR3 has 12 amino acids. The V gene lost 4 bases and the J gene lost 7 bases, with 10 bases spanning the gap. Per the germline V gene, CDR1 is MDHEN and CDR2 is SYDVKM.

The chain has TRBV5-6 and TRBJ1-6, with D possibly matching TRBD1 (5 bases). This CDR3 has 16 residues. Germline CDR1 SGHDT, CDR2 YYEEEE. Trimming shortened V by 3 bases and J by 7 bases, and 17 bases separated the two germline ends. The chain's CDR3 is CASSSQGGLLNSPLHF. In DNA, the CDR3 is TGTGCCAGCAGCTCTCAGGGAGGCCTACTCAATTCACCCCTCCACTTT.

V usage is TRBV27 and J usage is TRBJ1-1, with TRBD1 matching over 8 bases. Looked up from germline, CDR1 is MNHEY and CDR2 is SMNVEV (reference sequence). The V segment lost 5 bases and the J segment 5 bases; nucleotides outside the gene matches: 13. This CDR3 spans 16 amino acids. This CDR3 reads CASSDLSGQGETEAFF. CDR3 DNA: TGTGCCAGCAGTGACCTGTCCGGACAGGGCGAAACTGAAGCTTTCTTT.

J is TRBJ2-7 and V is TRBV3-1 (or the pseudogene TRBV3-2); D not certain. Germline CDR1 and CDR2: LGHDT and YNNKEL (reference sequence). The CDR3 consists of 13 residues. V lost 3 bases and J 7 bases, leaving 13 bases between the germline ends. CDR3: CASSHILDGEQYV. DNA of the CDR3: TGTGCCAGCAGCCACATCCTAGACGGTGAGCAGTACGTC.

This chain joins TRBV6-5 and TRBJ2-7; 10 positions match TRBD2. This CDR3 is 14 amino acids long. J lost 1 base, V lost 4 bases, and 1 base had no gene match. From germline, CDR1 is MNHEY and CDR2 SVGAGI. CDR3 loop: CASSWTSGSYEQYF. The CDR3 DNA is TGTGCCAGCAGTTGGACTAGCGGTTCCTACGAGCAGTACTTC.

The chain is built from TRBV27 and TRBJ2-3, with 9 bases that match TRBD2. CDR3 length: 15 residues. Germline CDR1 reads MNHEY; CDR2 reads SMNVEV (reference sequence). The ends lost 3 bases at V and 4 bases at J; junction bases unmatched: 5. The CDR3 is CASSLGGLAPDTQYF. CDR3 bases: TGTGCCAGCAGTTTGGGGGGACTAGCCCCAGATACGCAGTATTTT.

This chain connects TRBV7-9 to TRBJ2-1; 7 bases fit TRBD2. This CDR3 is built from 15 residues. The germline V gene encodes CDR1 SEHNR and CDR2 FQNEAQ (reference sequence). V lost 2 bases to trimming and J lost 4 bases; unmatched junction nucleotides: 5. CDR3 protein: CASSLRLAVYNEQFF. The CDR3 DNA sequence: TGTGCCAGCAGCTTACGGCTAGCGGTATACAATGAGCAGTTCTTC.

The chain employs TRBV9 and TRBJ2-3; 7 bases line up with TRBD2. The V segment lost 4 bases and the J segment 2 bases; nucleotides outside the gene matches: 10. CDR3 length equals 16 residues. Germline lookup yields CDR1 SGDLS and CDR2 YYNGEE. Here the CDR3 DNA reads TGTGCCAGCAGCACCCAACCGGGACTACTCACAGATACGCAGTATTTT. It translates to CASSTQPGLLTDTQYF.

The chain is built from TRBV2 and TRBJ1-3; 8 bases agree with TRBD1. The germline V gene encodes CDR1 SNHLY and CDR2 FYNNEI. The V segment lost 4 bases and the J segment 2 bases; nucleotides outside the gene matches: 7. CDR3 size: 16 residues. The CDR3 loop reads CASSADRVEAGNTIYF. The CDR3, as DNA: TGTGCCAGCAGTGCGGACAGGGTGGAGGCTGGAAACACCATATATTTT. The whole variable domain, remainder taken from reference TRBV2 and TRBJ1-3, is EPEVTQTPSHQVTQMGQEVILRCVPISNHLYFYWYRQILGQKVEFLVSFYNNEISEKSEIFDDQFSVERPDGSNFTLKIRSTKLEDSAMYFCASSADRVEAGNTIYFGEGSWLTVV.

The CDR3 here is CASSSGTSLDTQYF. The CDR3 DNA is TGTGCCAGCAGTTCAGGGACTAGCTTAGATACGCAGTATTTT. The chain combines TRBV27 with TRBJ2-3, with 9 bases matching TRBD2. The CDR3 has 14 residues. V gave up 4 bases and J gave up 5 bases; unmatched junction bases: 4. CDR1 MNHEY and CDR2 SMNVEV come from the germline V gene (reference sequence).

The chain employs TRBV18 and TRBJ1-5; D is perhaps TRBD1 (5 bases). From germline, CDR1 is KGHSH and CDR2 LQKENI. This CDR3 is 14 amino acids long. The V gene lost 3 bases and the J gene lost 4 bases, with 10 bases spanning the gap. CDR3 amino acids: CASSPVGGNQPQHF. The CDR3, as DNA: TGTGCCAGCTCACCGGTCGGGGGGAATCAGCCCCAGCATTTT.

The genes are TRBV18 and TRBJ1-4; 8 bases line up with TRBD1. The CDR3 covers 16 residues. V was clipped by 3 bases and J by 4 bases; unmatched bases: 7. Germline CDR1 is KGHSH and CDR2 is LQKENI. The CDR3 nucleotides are TGTGCCAGCTCACCGGGGACAGGCGTTTTTAATGAAAAACTGTTTTTT. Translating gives CASSPGTGVFNEKLFF.

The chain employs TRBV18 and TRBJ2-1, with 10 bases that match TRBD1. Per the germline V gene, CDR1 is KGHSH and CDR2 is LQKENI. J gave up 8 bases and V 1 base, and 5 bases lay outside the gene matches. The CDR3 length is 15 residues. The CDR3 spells CASSPRVTGGDEQFF. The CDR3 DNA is TGTGCCAGCTCACCACGGGTGACAGGGGGCGATGAGCAGTTCTTC.

CDR3 protein: CASWGGGLGYGYTF. CDR3 DNA sequence: TGTGCCAGCTGGGGCGGAGGGCTCGGCTATGGCTACACCTTC. This chain links TRBV28 with TRBJ1-2, with D perhaps TRBD1 (5 bases). There are 14 residues in the CDR3. The V end was cut by 8 bases, the J end by 4 bases, with 17 bases between. Germline V gene data show CDR1 as MDHEN and CDR2 as SYDVKM.

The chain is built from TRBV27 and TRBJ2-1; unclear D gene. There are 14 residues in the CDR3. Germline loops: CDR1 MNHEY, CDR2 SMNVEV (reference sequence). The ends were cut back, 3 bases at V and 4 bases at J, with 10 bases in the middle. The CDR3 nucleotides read TGTGCCAGCAGTTTTGGGCAGATTTACAATGAGCAGTTCTTC. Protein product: CASSFGQIYNEQFF.

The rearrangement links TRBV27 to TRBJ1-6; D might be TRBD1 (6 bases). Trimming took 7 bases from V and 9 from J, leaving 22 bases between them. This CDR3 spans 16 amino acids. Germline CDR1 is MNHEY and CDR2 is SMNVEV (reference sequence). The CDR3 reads CASKRPGGVGGSPLHF. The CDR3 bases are TGTGCCAGCAAAAGGCCCGGTGGGGTAGGGGGTTCACCCCTCCACTTT.

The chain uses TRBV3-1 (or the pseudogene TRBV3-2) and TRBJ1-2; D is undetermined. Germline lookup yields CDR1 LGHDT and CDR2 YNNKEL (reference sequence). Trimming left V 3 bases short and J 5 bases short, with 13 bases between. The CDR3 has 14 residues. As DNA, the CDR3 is TGTGCCAGCAGCCACTATCAAGATAAGTATGGCTACACCTTC. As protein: CASSHYQDKYGYTF.

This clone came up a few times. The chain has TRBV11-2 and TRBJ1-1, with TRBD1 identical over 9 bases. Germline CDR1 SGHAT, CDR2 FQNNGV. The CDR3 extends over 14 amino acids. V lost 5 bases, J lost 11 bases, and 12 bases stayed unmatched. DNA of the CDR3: TGTGCCAGCAGCCCCACCGGGACAGGGCTGCGGGCTTTCTTT. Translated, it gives CASSPTGTGLRAFF.

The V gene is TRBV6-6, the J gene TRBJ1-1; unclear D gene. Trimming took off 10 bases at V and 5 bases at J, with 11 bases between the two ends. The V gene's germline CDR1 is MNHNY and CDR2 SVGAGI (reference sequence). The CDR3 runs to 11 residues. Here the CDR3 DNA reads TGTGCCACCGGTCCGGGGACTGAAGCTTTCTTT. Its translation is CATGPGTEAFF.